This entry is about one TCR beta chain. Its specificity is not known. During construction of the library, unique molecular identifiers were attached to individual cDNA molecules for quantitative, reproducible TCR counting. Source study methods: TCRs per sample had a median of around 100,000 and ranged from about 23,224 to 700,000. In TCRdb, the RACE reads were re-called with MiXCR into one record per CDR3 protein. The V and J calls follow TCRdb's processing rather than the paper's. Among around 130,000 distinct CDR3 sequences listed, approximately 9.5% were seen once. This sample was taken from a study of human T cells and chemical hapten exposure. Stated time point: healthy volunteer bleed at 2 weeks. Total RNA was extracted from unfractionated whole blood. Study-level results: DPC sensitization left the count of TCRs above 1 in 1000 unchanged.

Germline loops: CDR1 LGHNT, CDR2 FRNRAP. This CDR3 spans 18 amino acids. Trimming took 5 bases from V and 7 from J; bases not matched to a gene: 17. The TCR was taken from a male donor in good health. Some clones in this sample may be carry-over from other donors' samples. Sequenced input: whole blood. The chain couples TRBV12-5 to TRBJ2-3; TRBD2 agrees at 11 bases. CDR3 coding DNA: TGTGCTAGTGGTCCACGCTCGAGCCCTCTAGCGGGGGGTAATACGCAGTATTTT. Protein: CASGPRSSPLAGGNTQYF.